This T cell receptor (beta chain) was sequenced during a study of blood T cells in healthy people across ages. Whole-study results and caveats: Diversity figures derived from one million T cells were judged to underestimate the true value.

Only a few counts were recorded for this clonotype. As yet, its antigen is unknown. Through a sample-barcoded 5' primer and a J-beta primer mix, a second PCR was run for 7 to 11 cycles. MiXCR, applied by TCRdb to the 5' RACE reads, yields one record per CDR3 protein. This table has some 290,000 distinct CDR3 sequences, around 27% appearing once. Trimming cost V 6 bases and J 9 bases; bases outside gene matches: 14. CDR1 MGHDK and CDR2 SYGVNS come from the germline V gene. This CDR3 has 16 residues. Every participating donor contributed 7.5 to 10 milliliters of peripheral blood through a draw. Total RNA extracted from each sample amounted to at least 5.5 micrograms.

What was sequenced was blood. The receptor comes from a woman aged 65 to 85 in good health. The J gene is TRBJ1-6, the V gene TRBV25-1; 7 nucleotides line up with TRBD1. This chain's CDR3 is CASRKTGAAPGSPLHF. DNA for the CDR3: TGTGCCAGCAGAAAAACAGGGGCCGCTCCAGGTTCACCCCTCCACTTT.